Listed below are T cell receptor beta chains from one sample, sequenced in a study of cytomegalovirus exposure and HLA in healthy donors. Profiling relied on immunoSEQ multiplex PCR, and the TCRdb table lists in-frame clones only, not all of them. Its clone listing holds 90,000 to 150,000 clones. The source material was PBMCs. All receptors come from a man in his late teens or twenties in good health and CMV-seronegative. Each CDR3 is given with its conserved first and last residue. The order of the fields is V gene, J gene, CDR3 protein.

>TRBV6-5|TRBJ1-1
CASSVQEDTEAFF
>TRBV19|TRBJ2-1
CASRPVGGSNEQFF
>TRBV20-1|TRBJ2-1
CSARTYNEQFF
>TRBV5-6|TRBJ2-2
CASSPTRNTGELFF
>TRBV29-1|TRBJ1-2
CSARQVGGYTF
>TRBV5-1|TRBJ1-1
CASSSNAQGWTEAFF
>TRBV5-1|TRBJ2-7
CASSPRLLAGDDEQYF
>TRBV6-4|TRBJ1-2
CASSAGQGGYGYTF
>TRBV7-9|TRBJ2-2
CASSLRSPTSGNGTGELFF
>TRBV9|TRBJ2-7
CASSATGTTYEQYF
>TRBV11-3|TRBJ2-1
CASSATGTAFNEQFF
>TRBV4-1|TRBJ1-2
CASSPDRGPYGYTF
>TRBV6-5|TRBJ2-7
CASSYDRVSYEQYF
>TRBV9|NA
CASSVGQSYEQYF
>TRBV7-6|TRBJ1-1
CASSHSEGSGTEAFF
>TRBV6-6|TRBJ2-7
CASSYSGTGREQYF
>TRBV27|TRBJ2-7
CASSSLSSYEQYF
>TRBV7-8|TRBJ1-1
CASSLRRTNTEAFF
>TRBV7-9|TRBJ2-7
CASSLAGTGGDEQYF
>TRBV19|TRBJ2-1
CASWQGQGYNEQFF
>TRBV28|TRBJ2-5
CASSLLGLAMGGSRETQYF
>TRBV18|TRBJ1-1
CAGSLRQGLGTEAFF
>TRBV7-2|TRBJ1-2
CASRQGVGYTF
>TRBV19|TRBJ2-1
CASSPGDNPYNEQFF
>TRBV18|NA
CASSPQGNNEQYF
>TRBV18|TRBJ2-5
CASSATERETQYF
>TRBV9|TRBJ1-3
CASSGLSSGNTIYF
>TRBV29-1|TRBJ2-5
CSVELRRKSQETQYF
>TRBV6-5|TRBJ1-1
CASSLGGFSSEAFF
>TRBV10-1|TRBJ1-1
CASSDRDWMNTEAFF
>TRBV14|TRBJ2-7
CASSPTRGKANYEQYF